The 12 T cell receptor beta chains below were found in one sample sequenced in a study of T cell responses to AZD1222 COVID-19 vaccine. The repertoire was sequenced with immunoSEQ multiplex PCR; TCRdb's copy has only in-frame clones and lacks some. The table records some 120,000 clones, about nine tenths of them present only once. The source material was peripheral blood, sampled on day 0 of AZD1222 vaccination. The receptors were sampled from an adult in good health.

V and J are TRBV30 and TRBJ1-6, with 9 bases fitting TRBD1. Germline assignment: CDR1 GTSNPN and CDR2 SVGIG (reference sequence). Losses at the gene ends were 3 bases for V and 7 bases for J; bases not matched to a gene: 7. There are 15 residues in the CDR3. Here the CDR3 DNA reads TGTGCCTGGAGAAAGGGGGACAGGGACAATTCACCCCTCCACTTT. This codes for CAWRKGDRDNSPLHF. Variable domain in full (rest from reference TRBV30 and TRBJ1-6): SQTIHQWPATLVQPVGSPLSLECTVEGTSNPNLYWYRQAAGRGLQLLFYSVGIGQISSEVPQNLSASRPQDRQFILSSKKLLLSDSGFYLCAWRKGDRDNSPLHFGNGTRLTVT.

This clone was found once. V gene TRBV7-2 combines with J gene TRBJ1-5; D ambiguous. Trimming removed 5 bases at V and 0 bases at J, with 11 bases between. Germline lookup yields CDR1 SGHTA and CDR2 FQGNSA. The CDR3 totals 15 residues. CDR3 sequence reads: CASSPHSNSNQPQHF. Written as DNA, the CDR3 is TGTGCCAGCAGCCCCCATTCAAATAGCAATCAGCCCCAGCATTTT.

The chain employs TRBV3-1 (or the pseudogene TRBV3-2) and TRBJ1-6; possible D gene TRBD1, 5 bases. CDR1 and CDR2 from the germline V gene are LGHDT and YNNKEL (reference sequence). V was pared by 1 base and J by 7 bases, with 11 bases between. The CDR3 contains 15 residues. The CDR3 region has the DNA TGTGCCAGCAGCCAAGTCGACAGTCAGAATTCACCCCTCCACTTT. Translated, it gives CASSQVDSQNSPLHF.

CDR3: CASSPHRGESTEAFF. CDR3 DNA: TGCGCCAGCAGCCCCCACAGGGGGGAGAGCACTGAAGCTTTCTTT. This chain joins TRBV4-3 and TRBJ1-1; 8 nucleotides align to TRBD1. The germline gives CDR1 LGHNA, CDR2 YSLEER. This CDR3 has 15 residues. V trimming: 4 bases; J trimming: 4 bases; junction bases outside the gene matches: 8.

This clone was found once. The V and J genes are TRBV7-9 and TRBJ2-5; 9 bases agree with TRBD2. The CDR3 is 15 amino acids. Germline-derived CDR1 and CDR2 are SEHNR and FQNEAQ (reference sequence). J was trimmed by 5 bases and V by 2 bases; bases with no gene match: 6. The CDR3 here is CASSLRAGGQETQYF. In DNA form, the CDR3 reads TGTGCCAGCAGCTTACGGGCGGGGGGGCAGGAGACCCAGTACTTC.

This clone showed up just once. This rearrangement joins TRBV7-9 to TRBJ1-3; D uncertain. Deletions cut 2 bases from V and 1 base from J, with 9 bases between. The CDR3 is 15 amino acids. CDR1 is SEHNR and CDR2 is FQNEAQ in the germline V gene (reference sequence). CDR3 amino acids: CASSLYEGSGNTIYF. CDR3 nucleotides: TGTGCCAGCAGCTTATATGAGGGATCTGGAAACACCATATATTTT.

This sequence joins TRBV7-2 and TRBJ2-7; D is possibly TRBD2 (5 bases). The germline V gene has CDR1 SGHTA and CDR2 FQGNSA. The CDR3 length is 14 residues. Deletions cut 5 bases from V and 4 bases from J, with 15 bases between. The CDR3 spells CASSPGSRRYEQYF. The CDR3 DNA is TGTGCCAGCAGCCCGGGGAGCCGCCGGTACGAGCAGTACTTC.

The chain joins TRBV28 to TRBJ1-1; D not resolved. The CDR3 length is 14 residues. V was clipped by 7 bases and J by 1 base, with 13 bases between them. CDR1 and CDR2 from the germline V gene are MDHEN and SYDVKM. This CDR3 is CASKPLGWNTEAFF. DNA of the CDR3: TGTGCCAGCAAGCCCCTAGGGTGGAACACTGAAGCTTTCTTT.

This rearrangement joins TRBV6-5 to TRBJ2-7, with D perhaps matching TRBD1 (5 bases). The V gene lost 7 bases and the J gene lost 2 bases, with 12 bases spanning the gap. The germline CDR1 and CDR2 sequences are MNHEY and SVGAGI. The CDR3 sequence is 13 residues long. The CDR3 reads CASKEGVAYEQYF. Written as DNA, the CDR3 is TGTGCCAGCAAGGAAGGGGTGGCCTACGAGCAGTACTTC.

V is TRBV14 and J is TRBJ2-2; TRBD1 agrees at 10 bases. The germline gives CDR1 SGHDN, CDR2 FVKESK. The CDR3 runs to 14 residues. With V trimmed by 8 bases and J by 5 bases, 5 bases remained unmatched. CDR3 bases: TGTGCCAGCGGGACAGGGGAAGAGACCGGGGAGCTGTTTTTT. Its translation: CASGTGEETGELFF.

V gene TRBV12-5 combines with J gene TRBJ1-5; 8 bases line up with TRBD1. Germline CDR1 is LGHNT and CDR2 is FRNRAP. This CDR3 spans 13 amino acids. Trimming cost V 6 bases and J 4 bases; bases outside gene matches: 2. The CDR3 region has the DNA TGTGCTAGTGGACAGGGGGAAAATCAGCCCCAGCATTTT. Protein sequence: CASGQGENQPQHF.

This chain uses TRBV3-1 (or the pseudogene TRBV3-2) with TRBJ2-3; D not resolved. The germline V and J ends were trimmed by 4 bases and 2 bases, with 10 bases remaining between them. Germline V gene sequence: CDR1 LGHDT, CDR2 YNNKEL (reference sequence). The CDR3 extends over 14 amino acids. The CDR3 region has the DNA TGTGCCAGCAGCCGAATACTACTCACAGATACGCAGTATTTT. This translates into CASSRILLTDTQYF.